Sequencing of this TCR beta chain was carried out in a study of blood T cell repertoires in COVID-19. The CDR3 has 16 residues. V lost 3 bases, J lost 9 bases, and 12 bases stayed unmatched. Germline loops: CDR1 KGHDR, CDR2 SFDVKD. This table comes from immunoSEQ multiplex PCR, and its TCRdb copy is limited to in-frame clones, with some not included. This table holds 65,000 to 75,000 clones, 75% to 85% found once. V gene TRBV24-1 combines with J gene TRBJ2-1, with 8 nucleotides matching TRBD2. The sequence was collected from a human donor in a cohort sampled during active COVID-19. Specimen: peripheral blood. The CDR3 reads CATSDTGTRGGSEQFF. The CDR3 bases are TGTGCCACCAGTGATACCGGGACTAGGGGTGGGAGTGAGCAGTTCTTC.